The 28 T cell receptor beta chains below were found in one sample sequenced in a study of long-term antiretroviral therapy in people with HIV. Sequencing used immunoSEQ v3.0 at survey level. The protocol was immunoSEQ multiplex PCR, while the TCRdb copy is restricted to in-frame clones and leaves out a portion. The data hold about 30,000 clones, with approximately 94% observed a single time. The sample consisted of unsorted PBMCs, taken approximately 7.1 years after starting antiretroviral therapy. These receptor sequences come from a man aged 50 or older with HIV.

This clone came up once. The CDR3 coding sequence is TGCGCCAGCAGCCAAATCTGGGGTGGAGAAAAACTGTTTTTT. Encoded protein: CASSQIWGGEKLFF. This chain joins TRBV4-3 and TRBJ1-4; D uncertain. This CDR3 region has 14 residues. Germline-derived CDR1 and CDR2 are LGHNA and YSLEER. Trimming pared 2 bases from V and 8 bases from J, leaving 12 bases between.

The genes are TRBV5-1 and TRBJ1-2; 7 bases match TRBD1. Germline V gene lookup returns CDR1 SGHRS and CDR2 YFSETQ. CDR3 length: 14 residues. Losses at the gene ends were 2 bases for V and 6 bases for J; bases not matched to a gene: 7. The CDR3 loop reads CASSFQGQEHGYTF. CDR3 bases: TGCGCCAGCAGCTTCCAAGGACAGGAACATGGCTACACCTTC.

The chain recombines TRBV5-1 with TRBJ1-3; D ambiguous. The V gene lost 1 base and the J gene lost 3 bases, with 2 bases spanning the gap. CDR1 and CDR2 from the germline V gene are SGHRS and YFSETQ. This CDR3 spans 12 amino acids. Written as DNA, the CDR3 is TGCGCCAGCAGCTTGATTGGAAACACCATATATTTT. It specifies CASSLIGNTIYF.

This chain uses TRBV5-1 with TRBJ1-5; no firm D call. Germline lookup yields CDR1 SGHRS and CDR2 YFSETQ. V was clipped by 0 bases and J by 4 bases, with 8 bases between them. The CDR3 has 14 amino acids. CDR3 in amino acids: CASSLGTPNQPQHF. The CDR3 DNA sequence: TGCGCCAGCAGCTTGGGGACGCCAAATCAGCCCCAGCATTTT.

The chain employs TRBV12-5 and TRBJ2-3; tentatively, D is TRBD1 (6 bases). Germline loops: CDR1 LGHNT, CDR2 FRNRAP. The CDR3 is 17 residues long. V lost 3 bases and J lost 1, with 17 bases in between. The CDR3 loop is CASGFGSGGLGTDTQYF. DNA for the CDR3: TGTGCTAGTGGTTTTGGGAGTGGGGGCCTGGGCACAGATACGCAGTATTTT.

The rearrangement links TRBV13 to TRBJ1-1, with TRBD1 as a possible D gene (5 bases). Per the germline V gene, CDR1 is PRHDT and CDR2 is FYEKMQ (reference sequence). Trimming shortened V by 2 bases and J by 4 bases, and 14 bases separated the two germline ends. The CDR3 sequence is 15 residues long. The CDR3 here is CASSLPGGTTTEAFF. CDR3 DNA: TGTGCCAGCAGCTTACCCGGGGGGACTACCACTGAAGCTTTCTTT.

The chain links TRBV6-5 to TRBJ1-4; maybe TRBD1 (6 bases). The V end was cut by 8 bases, the J end by 5 bases, with 15 bases between. The CDR3 spans 14 residues. The V gene's germline CDR1 is MNHEY and CDR2 SVGAGI. The CDR3 DNA reads as TGTGCCAGCCGGGCAACAGGGTGGAATGAAAAACTGTTTTTT. This sequence encodes CASRATGWNEKLFF.

The chain links TRBV4-1 to TRBJ2-4; a weak D match, TRBD2 (5 bases). Germline V gives CDR1 MGHRA, CDR2 YSYEKL. CDR3 length: 18 amino acids. Trimming stripped 1 base from V and 1 base from J, with 17 bases between. The CDR3 loop reads CASSQVGSTGWAKNIQYF. The CDR3 region has the DNA TGCGCCAGCAGCCAAGTCGGATCGACGGGGTGGGCCAAAAACATTCAGTACTTC.

The V and J genes are TRBV30 and TRBJ1-2; a weak D match, TRBD1 (5 bases). The CDR3 contains 11 residues. Germline lookup yields CDR1 GTSNPN and CDR2 SVGIG (reference sequence). The germline V and J ends were trimmed by 3 bases and 8 bases, with 10 bases remaining between them. The CDR3 sequence is CAWRTERGYTF. The DNA of the CDR3 is TGTGCCTGGAGGACAGAACGGGGCTACACCTTC.

On this clone itself: The junction shows a germline mismatch at one end, possibly a read error. This chain connects TRBV28 to TRBJ1-1; D possibly corresponds to TRBD1 (6 bases). Germline lookup yields CDR1 MDHEN and CDR2 SYDVKM. CDR3 size: 17 residues. The chain's CDR3 is CASRTGTRGPYNTEAFF. CDR3 bases: TGTGCTAGCAGAACCGGGACAAGGGGTCCTTACAACACTGAAGCTTTCTTT.

As DNA, the CDR3 is TGTGCCAGCACGAGGGGGGGCGCATACGAGCAGTACTTC. Protein: CASTRGGAYEQYF. This chain connects TRBV6-6 to TRBJ2-7, with a possible D match to TRBD2 (7 bases). This CDR3 has 13 amino acids. V lost 7 bases, J lost 4 bases, and 14 bases lay in between. Germline V lookup: CDR1 MNHNY, CDR2 SVGAGI (reference sequence).

The genes are TRBV10-3 and TRBJ2-7; no definite D call. The germline V gene has CDR1 ENHRY and CDR2 SYGVKD. The CDR3 is made up of 11 amino acids. Trimming removed 3 bases at V and 5 bases at J, with 5 bases between. As DNA, the CDR3 is TGTGCCATCAGTGACGGACACGAGCAGTACTTC. Amino acids: CAISDGHEQYF.

The chain joins TRBV9 to TRBJ1-1; possibly TRBD1 for D (5 bases). With 3 bases removed from V and 5 bases from J, the gap between germline ends came to 14 bases. The CDR3 loop spans 14 amino acids. Germline V gene data show CDR1 as SGDLS and CDR2 as YYNGEE. The CDR3 coding sequence is TGTGCCAGCAGCGCGCAGCGACGGGGGACTGAAGCTTTCTTT. It encodes CASSAQRRGTEAFF. The full variable domain, completed using reference TRBV9 and TRBJ1-1, is DSGVTQTPKHLITATGQRVTLRCSPRSGDLSVYWYQQSLDQGLQFLIQYYNGEERAKGNILERFSAQQFPDLHSELNLSSLELGDSALYFCASSAQRRGTEAFFGQGTRLTVV.

The chain recombines TRBV28 with TRBJ1-5, with D possibly TRBD1 on 6 matching bases. This CDR3 comprises 16 residues. Deletions cut 4 bases from V and 6 bases from J, with 19 bases between. CDR1 and CDR2 (germline): MDHEN, SYDVKM. The DNA of the CDR3 is TGTGCCAGCAGTTCCTCGCGACAGGTGGCAGGTCAGCCCCAGCATTTT. It encodes CASSSSRQVAGQPQHF.

The sample holds one count of this clone. V is TRBV23-1 and J is TRBJ2-7; D gene uncertain. TRBV23-1 is sorted into the ORF group, with uncertain function. The CDR3 is made up of 13 amino acids. Trimming took off 1 base at V and 1 base at J, with 5 bases between the two ends. The CDR3 loop is CASSQWESYEQYF. The CDR3 DNA is TGCGCCAGCAGTCAATGGGAATCCTACGAGCAGTACTTC.

The chain is built from TRBV6-5 and TRBJ2-7; a weak D match, TRBD2 (6 bases). V shed 5 bases and J shed 6 bases, with 14 bases lying between them. The CDR3 sequence is 13 residues long. Per germline, CDR1 MNHEY and CDR2 SVGAGI. CDR3 sequence reads: CASSPQGGVEQYF. CDR3 DNA: TGTGCCAGCAGTCCGCAGGGAGGAGTCGAGCAGTACTTC.

This clone was seen more than once but under ten times. The genes are TRBV6-5 and TRBJ1-6, with D possibly being TRBD1 (5 bases). Per the germline V gene, CDR1 is MNHEY and CDR2 is SVGAGI. This CDR3 has 11 residues. V lost 9 bases to trimming and J lost 12 bases, with 12 bases between them. In DNA form, the CDR3 reads TGTGCCAGTCAGGGATCTGGACCCCTCCACTTT. Protein: CASQGSGPLHF.

The chain uses TRBV13 and TRBJ2-1; the D gene is possibly TRBD1 (6 bases). CDR1 and CDR2 from the germline V gene are PRHDT and FYEKMQ (reference sequence). There are 14 residues in the CDR3. Between the trimmed V and J ends, which lost 4 bases and 3 bases, there was a span of 10 bases. CDR3 DNA sequence: TGTGCCAGCAGCTCGTACAGGGACTACAATGAGCAGTTCTTC. Translating gives CASSSYRDYNEQFF.

CDR3 in amino acids: CASSESPHSSYEQYF. CDR3 nucleotides: TGTGCCAGCAGTGAATCCCCCCATAGCTCCTACGAGCAGTACTTC. The J gene is TRBJ2-7, the V gene TRBV6-1; D is uncertain. The CDR3 consists of 15 residues. Trimming took 2 bases from V and 0 from J, leaving 11 bases between them. Germline lookup yields CDR1 MNHNS and CDR2 SASEGT.

This clone was detected only once. This chain links TRBV7-8 with TRBJ2-2, with 11 bases aligning to TRBD2. The J segment lost 4 bases and the V segment lost 3 bases, leaving 1 base of the junction unmatched. Germline loops: CDR1 SGHVS, CDR2 FQNEAQ. The CDR3 length is 15 residues. The CDR3 reads CASSLTSGATGELFF. The CDR3 coding sequence is TGTGCCAGCAGCTTGACTAGCGGGGCCACCGGGGAGCTGTTTTTT.

This clone was counted once. This chain joins TRBV5-1 and TRBJ1-4; maybe TRBD1 (6 bases). Germline CDR1 and CDR2: SGHRS and YFSETQ. Deletions cut 1 base from V and 12 bases from J, with 16 bases between. The CDR3 totals 14 residues. The CDR3 sequence: CASSLTQRGTELFF. In DNA, the CDR3 is TGCGCCAGCAGCTTGACCCAAAGGGGGACCGAACTGTTTTTT.

Concerning this clone: Other DNA sequences in the sample encode the same CDR3. The gene calls are TRBV19 and TRBJ1-1, with D tentatively TRBD1 (5 bases). The CDR3 has 13 amino acids. CDR1 is LNHDA, CDR2 SQIVND, per germline (reference sequence). V shed 3 bases and J shed 3 bases, with 8 bases lying between them. The DNA of the CDR3 is TGTGCCAGTAGTATCGTCAGGGACACTGAAGCTTTCTTT. Encoded protein: CASSIVRDTEAFF.

The chain employs TRBV9 and TRBJ2-3, with 10 nucleotides matching TRBD2. Germline V gene lookup returns CDR1 SGDLS and CDR2 YYNGEE. V trimming: 3 bases; J trimming: 0 bases; junction bases outside the gene matches: 13. The CDR3 consists of 19 residues. In DNA, the CDR3 is TGTGCCAGCAGCGGGACCCAAGGAGCGGGGGGGAGAAGCACAGATACGCAGTATTTT. This codes for CASSGTQGAGGRSTDTQYF.

This clone turned up a few times. J is TRBJ1-5 and V is TRBV6-1; D remains ambiguous. The germline V gene has CDR1 MNHNS and CDR2 SASEGT. This CDR3 comprises 13 residues. The V and J ends lost 4 bases and 3 bases respectively, with 7 bases between them. For the CDR3, the DNA is TGTGCCAGCAGTGTCCAGGTCAATCAGCCCCAGCATTTT. Amino acid sequence: CASSVQVNQPQHF.

This rearrangement joins TRBV4-1 to TRBJ2-3; 11 bases align to TRBD1. V dropped 2 bases and J dropped 8; count of bases not matched to a gene: 6. Germline loops: CDR1 MGHRA, CDR2 YSYEKL. The CDR3 is 15 amino acids. The CDR3 DNA reads as TGCGCCAGCAGCCAACCGGGACAGGGGGGGGGTACGCAGTATTTT. This translates into CASSQPGQGGGTQYF.

The V call is TRBV5-1, the J call TRBJ2-6; D call uncertain. The length of the CDR3 is 16 residues. Trimming left V 6 bases short and J 0 bases short, with 13 bases between. Per germline, CDR1 SGHRS and CDR2 YFSETQ. Here the CDR3 reads CASNPTLNSGANVLTF. DNA of the CDR3: TGCGCCAGCAACCCCACCCTTAACTCTGGGGCCAACGTCCTGACTTTC.

This chain uses TRBV28 with TRBJ1-6, with D unclear. This CDR3 comprises 17 residues. V was pared by 4 bases and J by 0 bases, with 13 bases between. Germline V lookup: CDR1 MDHEN, CDR2 SYDVKM. In nucleotides, the CDR3 is TGTGCCAGCAGTTGGGTCCCGTTTGGCTCCTATAATTCACCCCTCCACTTT. Protein: CASSWVPFGSYNSPLHF.

J is TRBJ2-7 and V is TRBV4-1; D gene ambiguous. Germline CDR1 is MGHRA and CDR2 is YSYEKL. There are 12 residues in the CDR3. Trimming pared 0 bases from V and 4 bases from J, leaving 4 bases between. CDR3 DNA: TGCGCCAGCAGCCAAGATGAGTACGAGCAGTACTTC. This sequence encodes CASSQDEYEQYF.